This entry concerns a single TCR beta chain. What it binds is unknown. The data belong to a study of T cell repertoires in cytomegalovirus infection. Background on the study: Indicated by public TCR beta signatures were CMV infection and matching HLA type.

The study, taken as a whole, reports: Using cumulative public TCR beta family frequency, the authors identified those who carried CMV together with the relevant HLA. Dominating the ex vivo response were TCR beta clonotypes that were CMV-specific and HLA-C-restricted.

Each CDR3 protein gets one entry after TCRdb re-called the reads with MiXCR. The sample holds 150,000 to 200,000 distinct CDR3 sequences, approximately 19% seen once. Trimming removed 6 bases at V and 0 bases at J, with 6 bases between. The CDR3 is 13 residues long. This rearrangement joins TRBV12-3 or TRBV12-4 to TRBJ1-3; D gene uncertain. This TCR was sampled from a human donor in good health (CMV status not recorded). Some clones in this sample may be carry-over from other donors' samples. The sample was PBMCs. CDR3 region: CASRLSSGNTIYF. The CDR3, as DNA: TGTGCCAGCAGACTAAGCTCTGGAAACACCATATATTTT.